These 30 T cell receptor beta chains came from one sample sequenced in a study of blood T cell repertoires in COVID-19. Sequencing was performed with immunoSEQ multiplex PCR; in TCRdb, only in-frame clones are kept and a portion is missing. The sample yields 200,000 to 300,000 clones, 70% to 90% seen once. The sample comprised peripheral blood. The receptors originated from a woman in her fifties or sixties with COVID-19, enrolled during active disease.

The chain joins TRBV6-2 or TRBV6-3 to TRBJ2-2, with D unresolved. The CDR3 is 14 residues long. Germline-derived CDR1 and CDR2 are MNHEY and SVGEGT. With 3 bases removed from V and 9 bases from J, the gap between germline ends came to 14 bases. The CDR3: CASSYETLGWELFF. The CDR3 bases are TGTGCCAGCAGTTATGAGACCCTCGGGTGGGAGCTGTTTTTT.

The chain couples TRBV11-1 to TRBJ2-2, with TRBD1 matching over 7 bases. The V gene end was trimmed by 5 bases and the J gene end by 6 bases; junction bases not matched to a gene: 12. Germline V gene data show CDR1 as SGHAT and CDR2 as FQDESV (reference sequence). This CDR3 comprises 16 residues. CDR3 residues: CASSPRQGFLSGELFF. In DNA, the CDR3 is TGTGCCAGCAGCCCCCGACAGGGCTTCTTATCCGGGGAGCTGTTTTTT.

V is TRBV4-1 and J is TRBJ1-4, with D perhaps TRBD1 (5 bases). CDR3 length: 15 amino acids. CDR1 and CDR2 (germline): MGHRA, YSYEKL. V lost 3 bases, J lost 3 bases, and 11 bases lay in between. CDR3 sequence reads: CASSQQGLANEKLFF. CDR3 sequence (DNA): TGCGCCAGCAGCCAGCAGGGTTTGGCTAATGAAAAACTGTTTTTT.

V usage is TRBV11-2 and J usage is TRBJ1-2, with a weak D call TRBD1 (5 bases). V shed 1 base and J shed 1 base, with 19 bases lying between them. This CDR3 comprises 18 residues. Germline CDR1 reads SGHAT; CDR2 reads FQNNGV. CDR3: CASSLVGGRSTLNYGYTF. The CDR3 nucleotides read TGTGCCAGCAGCTTAGTCGGGGGGAGATCCACCCTTAACTATGGCTACACCTTC.

This chain links TRBV27 with TRBJ1-6, with D possibly matching TRBD1 (6 bases). CDR3 size: 15 residues. V was shortened by 5 bases and J by 6 bases, with 14 bases between the two germline ends. Per germline, CDR1 MNHEY and CDR2 SMNVEV (reference sequence). The CDR3 spells CASSPLGGANSPLHF. CDR3 DNA sequence: TGTGCCAGCAGTCCCCTTGGGGGGGCTAATTCACCCCTCCACTTT.

V gene TRBV19 combines with J gene TRBJ1-1, with TRBD1 matching over 11 bases. The germline CDR1 and CDR2 sequences are LNHDA and SQIVND (reference sequence). This CDR3 has 16 residues. V gave up 4 bases and J gave up 2 bases; unmatched junction bases: 6. CDR3 nucleotide sequence: TGTGCCAGTAGTACTCGGACAGGGGGCAGAAACACTGAAGCTTTCTTT. This sequence encodes CASSTRTGGRNTEAFF.

The count of this clone is one. This specimen includes other DNA sequences encoding the same CDR3. This chain uses TRBV18 with TRBJ1-1; TRBD1 is a possible D gene (6 bases). V lost 3 bases to trimming and J lost 1 base, with 12 bases between them. There are 15 residues in the CDR3. Germline CDR1 reads KGHSH; CDR2 reads LQKENI. CDR3 amino acids: CASSPRDTQNTEAFF. CDR3 in DNA: TGTGCCAGCTCACCCCGGGACACACAGAACACTGAAGCTTTCTTT.

In its sample, this clone was seen a few times. V usage is TRBV7-2 and J usage is TRBJ2-7, with TRBD1 identical over 9 bases. The V gene's germline CDR1 is SGHTA and CDR2 FQGNSA. V shed 1 base and J 1 base; nucleotides not matched to a gene: 2. The CDR3 is 15 residues long. The CDR3 protein is CASSLVGTGSYEQYF. CDR3 sequence (DNA): TGTGCCAGCAGCTTAGTAGGGACAGGGTCCTACGAGCAGTACTTC.

This sequence joins TRBV7-3 and TRBJ2-7; D remains unclear. CDR1 is SGHTA and CDR2 is FQGTGA in the germline V gene. Between the trimmed V and J ends, which lost 5 bases and 7 bases, there was a span of 21 bases. The CDR3 has 15 residues. This CDR3 is CASSVKPGLHVEQYF. The CDR3 bases are TGTGCCAGCAGCGTAAAACCCGGTCTGCATGTGGAGCAGTACTTC.

V usage is TRBV6-2 or TRBV6-3 and J usage is TRBJ1-1; 7 nucleotides match TRBD1. CDR1 MNHEY and CDR2 SVGEGT come from the germline V gene. The V and J ends lost 5 bases and 1 base, in that order; junction bases with no gene match: 4. There are 14 residues in the CDR3. The CDR3 DNA follows: TGTGCCAGCAGTGTCAACAGGGGGAACACTGAAGCTTTCTTT. Its translation: CASSVNRGNTEAFF.

V is TRBV5-6 and J is TRBJ2-5; no clear D gene. Between the trimmed V and J ends, which lost 0 bases and 1 base, there was a span of 13 bases. The germline V gene encodes CDR1 SGHDT and CDR2 YYEEEE. The CDR3 is 16 amino acids. The CDR3 DNA follows: TGTGCCAGCAGCTTGGTTACTACCGGCTCCCAAGAGACCCAGTACTTC. Residues: CASSLVTTGSQETQYF.

The rearrangement uses TRBV29-1 and TRBJ2-7; D gene unclear. Germline CDR1 is SQVTM and CDR2 is ANQGSEA. The CDR3 length is 13 residues. Trimming stripped 2 bases from V and 5 bases from J, with 13 bases between. CDR3 in amino acids: CSVERPPSDEQYF. Written as DNA, the CDR3 is TGCAGCGTTGAACGCCCCCCGTCGGACGAGCAGTACTTC.

This chain uses TRBV7-2 with TRBJ2-7; 9 bases are a match to TRBD1. In germline, CDR1 is SGHTA, CDR2 FQGNSA. The CDR3 is made up of 14 amino acids. Trimming removed 5 bases from V and 5 bases from J; junction bases left unmatched: 7. DNA of the CDR3: TGTGCCAGCAGCCGGGGACAGGGAAAGCACGAGCAGTACTTC. It is translated as CASSRGQGKHEQYF.

Here the CDR3 reads CASSLDSGVNTIYF. As DNA, the CDR3 is TGCGCCAGCAGCTTGGATTCAGGGGTAAACACCATATATTTT. The chain links TRBV5-1 to TRBJ1-3; D might be TRBD1 (6 bases). CDR3 length: 14 residues. CDR1 and CDR2 (germline): SGHRS, YFSETQ. V was cut by 0 bases and J by 6 bases, with 10 bases left in between.

This clone showed up just a few times. The chain has TRBV6-5 and TRBJ2-7; 8 nucleotides line up with TRBD2. This CDR3 is built from 13 residues. Germline CDR1 is MNHEY and CDR2 is SVGAGI. Germline trimming cut 6 bases from V and 4 bases from J; bases unmatched to any gene: 5. The CDR3 protein is CASRGTSWYEQYF. CDR3 in DNA: TGTGCCAGCAGGGGGACTAGTTGGTACGAGCAGTACTTC.

This clone was seen a few times. The chain is built from TRBV6-4 and TRBJ1-5; D is unclear. CDR3 size: 13 residues. V was pared by 0 bases and J by 7 bases, with 7 bases between. CDR1 and CDR2 (germline): MRHNA, SNTAGT. The CDR3 loop reads CASSDSGGQPQHF. The DNA of the CDR3 is TGTGCCAGCAGTGACTCGGGAGGCCAGCCCCAGCATTTT.

Only a few counts were recorded for this clone. The chain employs TRBV14 and TRBJ1-6; 7 bases fit TRBD1. The CDR3 runs 15 residues. CDR1 is SGHDN, CDR2 FVKESK, per germline. Germline trimming cut 1 base from V and 7 bases from J; bases unmatched to any gene: 4. The CDR3 nucleotides read TGTGCCAGCAGCCAAGGACAGGGTGGGAATTCACCCCTCCACTTT. Its protein product is CASSQGQGGNSPLHF. The entire variable domain, with the rest obtained from reference TRBV14 and TRBJ1-6, is as follows: EAGVTQFPSHSVIEKGQTVTLRCDPISGHDNLYWYRRVMGKEIKFLLHFVKESKQDESGMPNNRFLAERTGGTYSTLKVQPAELEDSGVYFCASSQGQGGNSPLHFGNGTRLTVT.

Worth noting for this clone: Other DNA sequences in this specimen translate into the identical CDR3. This chain's CDR3 is CSVGQGTGNTIYF. The CDR3 nucleotides read TGCAGCGTTGGACAGGGTACTGGAAACACCATATATTTT. This rearrangement joins TRBV29-1 to TRBJ1-3, with TRBD1 identical over 7 bases. V was clipped by 4 bases and J by 2 bases; unmatched bases: 2. Germline V gene sequence: CDR1 SQVTM, CDR2 ANQGSEA. This CDR3 has 13 amino acids.

The chain has TRBV4-2 and TRBJ2-1, with D possibly matching TRBD1 (6 bases). V lost 3 bases, J lost 5 bases, and 20 bases lay in between. The CDR3 length is 17 residues. Germline CDR1 LGHNA, CDR2 YNFKEQ. The CDR3 loop reads CASSHPRGFADNNEQFF. The CDR3 nucleotides are TGTGCCAGCAGCCATCCAAGGGGGTTCGCGGATAACAATGAGCAGTTCTTC.

V gene TRBV27 combines with J gene TRBJ2-7; D might be TRBD2 (8 bases). The ends were cut back, 10 bases at V and 3 bases at J, with 22 bases in the middle. Germline assignment: CDR1 MNHEY and CDR2 SMNVEV (reference sequence). The CDR3 is made up of 15 amino acids. The CDR3 region has the DNA TGTGCCACCAGGGGGAGGGGCAGCGGGAGCTACGAGCAGTACTTC. Translation gives CATRGRGSGSYEQYF.

The J gene is TRBJ1-5, the V gene TRBV27; no reliable D call. The germline V gene encodes CDR1 MNHEY and CDR2 SMNVEV (reference sequence). The V end was cut by 2 bases, the J end by 3 bases, with 14 bases between. The CDR3 loop spans 16 amino acids. CDR3 in amino acids: CASSLKPAGNNQPQHF. The DNA of the CDR3 is TGTGCCAGCAGTTTAAAGCCGGCGGGGAACAATCAGCCCCAGCATTTT.

This clone was observed a handful of times. The rearrangement links TRBV4-1 to TRBJ1-1; 7 nucleotides agree with TRBD1. The CDR3 sequence is 17 residues long. V was pared by 1 base and J by 0 bases, with 8 bases of the junction left unmatched. Per germline, CDR1 MGHRA and CDR2 YSYEKL. The CDR3 DNA is TGCGCCAGCAGCCAAGGCCTATCAGGGGGTATGAACACTGAAGCTTTCTTT. Translating gives CASSQGLSGGMNTEAFF.

V usage is TRBV6-2 or TRBV6-3 and J usage is TRBJ1-2, with D tentatively TRBD1 (5 bases). Germline loops: CDR1 MNHEY, CDR2 SVGEGT. Trimming removed 6 bases at V and 8 bases at J, with 22 bases between. This CDR3 region has 15 residues. The CDR3 loop is CASSPRAGSLSGYTF. The CDR3 DNA is TGTGCCAGCAGCCCTAGGGCAGGGTCGTTGAGCGGCTACACCTTC.

The chain employs TRBV27 and TRBJ2-2, with TRBD2 matching 9 bases. V lost 4 bases to trimming and J lost 0 bases; unmatched junction nucleotides: 6. Germline-derived CDR1 and CDR2 are MNHEY and SMNVEV (reference sequence). There are 17 residues in the CDR3. Written as DNA, the CDR3 is TGTGCCAGCAGTTCCAATAGCGGGGGTTCGAACACCGGGGAGCTGTTTTTT. As protein: CASSSNSGGSNTGELFF.

The table lists this clone with a few counts. The chain employs TRBV5-1 and TRBJ2-7, with D possibly being TRBD2 (6 bases). This CDR3 is 15 amino acids long. In germline, CDR1 is SGHRS, CDR2 YFSETQ. The V and J ends lost 2 bases and 0 bases respectively, with 12 bases between them. This CDR3 reads CASSFDGGTSYEQYF. DNA for the CDR3: TGCGCCAGCAGCTTTGATGGCGGGACCTCCTACGAGCAGTACTTC.

The gene calls are TRBV2 and TRBJ2-3, with D hard to call. Trimming took off 4 bases at V and 4 bases at J, with 9 bases between the two ends. CDR1 and CDR2 from the germline V gene are SNHLY and FYNNEI. The CDR3 extends over 13 amino acids. DNA of the CDR3: TGTGCCAGCAGTGGTGAGGTGGCAGATACGCAGTATTTT. Its translation: CASSGEVADTQYF.

The V and J genes are TRBV2 and TRBJ2-5; the D gene is possibly TRBD2 (6 bases). Germline-derived CDR1 and CDR2 are SNHLY and FYNNEI. The CDR3 has 13 amino acids. V was trimmed by 4 bases and J by 7 bases, leaving 13 bases between them. As DNA, the CDR3 is TGTGCCAGCAGTGGCGGGGCGATGGGGACCCAGTACTTC. This translates into CASSGGAMGTQYF.

This clone has more than one count but fewer than ten. This chain connects TRBV5-1 to TRBJ2-1, with 10 bases matching TRBD2. Germline loops: CDR1 SGHRS, CDR2 YFSETQ. V was clipped by 1 base and J by 6 bases; unmatched bases: 4. The CDR3 spans 15 residues. CDR3: CASSLTSGTVNEQFF. The CDR3 nucleotides read TGCGCCAGCAGCTTGACTAGCGGGACTGTCAATGAGCAGTTCTTC.

CDR3 nucleotide sequence: TGTGCCAGCTCACCATTCCGGGGACAGGGGACCTTCTCCTATAATTCACCCCTCCACTTT. Translated, it gives CASSPFRGQGTFSYNSPLHF. The chain joins TRBV18 to TRBJ1-6; TRBD1 matches 10 bases. Per the germline V gene, CDR1 is KGHSH and CDR2 is LQKENI. V dropped 2 bases and J dropped 0; count of bases not matched to a gene: 10. The CDR3 runs 20 residues. The variable domain in full, with the rest retrieved from reference TRBV18 and TRBJ1-6, is NAGVMQNPRHLVRRRGQEARLRCSPMKGHSHVYWYRQLPEEGLKFMVYLQKENIIDESGMPKERFSAEFPKEGPSILRIQQVVRGDSAAYFCASSPFRGQGTFSYNSPLHFGNGTRLTVT.

This chain joins TRBV4-3 and TRBJ1-2; 9 bases line up with TRBD1. CDR1 is LGHNA, CDR2 YSLEER, per germline. The CDR3 sequence is 15 residues long. After removal of 5 bases from V and 5 bases from J, the junction contained 9 bases not matched to a gene. The CDR3 here is CASSNQQGAEYGYTF. The CDR3 DNA reads as TGCGCCAGCAGCAATCAACAGGGGGCGGAATATGGCTACACCTTC.